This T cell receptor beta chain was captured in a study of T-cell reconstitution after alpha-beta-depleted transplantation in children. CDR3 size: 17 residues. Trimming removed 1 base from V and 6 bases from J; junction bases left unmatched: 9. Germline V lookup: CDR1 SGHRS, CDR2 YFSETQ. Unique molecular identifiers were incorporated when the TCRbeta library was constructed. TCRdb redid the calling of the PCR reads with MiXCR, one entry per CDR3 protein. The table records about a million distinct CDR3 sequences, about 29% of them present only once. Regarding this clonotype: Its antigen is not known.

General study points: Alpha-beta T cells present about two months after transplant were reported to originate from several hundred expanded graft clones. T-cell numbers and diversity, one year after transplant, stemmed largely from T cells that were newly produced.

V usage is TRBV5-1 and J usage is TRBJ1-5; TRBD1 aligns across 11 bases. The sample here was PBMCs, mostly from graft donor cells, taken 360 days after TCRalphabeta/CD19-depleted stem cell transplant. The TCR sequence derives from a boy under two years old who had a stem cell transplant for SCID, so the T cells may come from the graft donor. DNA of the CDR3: TGCGCCAGCAGCTTGCAAAAAGGACAGGGGGCAGGTCAGCCCCAGCATTTT. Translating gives CASSLQKGQGAGQPQHF. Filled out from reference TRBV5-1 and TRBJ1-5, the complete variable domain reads KAGVTQTPRYLIKTRGQQVTLSCSPISGHRSVSWYQQTPGQGLQFLFEYFSETQRNKGNFPGRFSGRQFSNSRSEMNVSTLELGDSALYLCASSLQKGQGAGQPQHFGDGTRLSIL.